Sequencing of this T cell receptor (beta chain) was carried out in a study of Ad26.COV2.S vaccination and SARS-CoV-2 variants. Study conclusions and caveats: Placebo recipients trailed vaccine recipients in spike-specific TCR breadth. Reportedly, after vaccination the spike-specific CD8+ and CD4+ T cell responses displayed substantial breadth.

Remarks on this clone: Its specificity is not known.

Measured with immunoSEQ multiplex PCR; TCRdb has only the in-frame clones, and not every one. The data contain 300,000 to 400,000 clones, roughly 87% of them singletons. Germline V gene lookup returns CDR1 SGHTA and CDR2 FQGTGA. V lost 5 bases and J lost 4; bases outside the gene matches: 13. The CDR3 covers 16 residues. The treatment was: roughly 20 received Ad26.COV2.S at low or high dose, single or two shots; a few received placebo; per-sample allocation not given. Collection of the samples took place on day 63 after the first injection of vaccine or placebo. This clonotype was sampled from a person between 18 and 60 years old who received the Ad26.COV2.S COVID-19 vaccine or a placebo. The V gene is TRBV7-3, the J gene TRBJ1-2; 7 bases match TRBD1. Sequences were derived from peripheral blood, sampled in a trial of Ad26.COV2.S vaccine versus placebo. CDR3 coding DNA: TGTGCCAGCAGCACGACACCAAACAGGGGAGGCTATGGCTACACCTTC. Translating it yields CASSTTPNRGGYGYTF.